This TCR beta chain came from a study of cytomegalovirus exposure and HLA in healthy donors. A word on this clone: Its target is not known.

Overall study findings and caveats: Some public TCRs appeared in many individuals, while most sequences were rare. The investigators catalogued 164 TCR beta chains as cytomegalovirus-associated. That first-cohort TCR clusters tended to co-occur in the 90 to 150 validation repertoires was found in a later analysis.

Profiled with immunoSEQ multiplex PCR; TCRdb holds only in-frame clones, not every one. Among approximately 200,000 clones listed, 80% to 90% were seen once. The V segment lost 7 bases and the J segment 1 base; nucleotides outside the gene matches: 4. Germline lookup yields CDR1 MDHEN and CDR2 SYDVKM. The CDR3 loop spans 14 amino acids. The receptor comes from a woman aged 30 to 39 in good health and CMV-seropositive. The rearrangement uses TRBV28 and TRBJ2-7; 10 bases align to TRBD2. The material sequenced was PBMCs. For the CDR3, the DNA is TGTGCCAGCATTTCTAGCGGGAGTTCCTACGAGCAGTACTTC. This encodes CASISSGSSYEQYF. Combining the CDR3 with reference TRBV28 and TRBJ2-7 gives the whole variable domain DVKVTQSSRYLVKRTGEKVFLECVQDMDHENMFWYRQDPGLGLRLIYFSYDVKMKEKGDIPEGYSVSREKKERFSLILESASTNQTSMYLCASISSGSSYEQYFGPGTRLTVT.